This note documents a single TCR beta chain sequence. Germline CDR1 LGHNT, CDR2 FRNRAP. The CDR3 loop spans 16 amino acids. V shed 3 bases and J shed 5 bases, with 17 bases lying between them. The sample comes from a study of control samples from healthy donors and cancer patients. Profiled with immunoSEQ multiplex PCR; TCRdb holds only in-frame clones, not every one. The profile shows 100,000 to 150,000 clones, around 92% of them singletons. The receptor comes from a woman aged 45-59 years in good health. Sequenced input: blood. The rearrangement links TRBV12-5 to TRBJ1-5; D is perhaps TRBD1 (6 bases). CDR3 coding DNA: TGTGCTAGTGGTTTATTTGAGGGGGGTTTAGATCAGCCCCAGCATTTT. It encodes CASGLFEGGLDQPQHF.